Listed below are T cell receptor beta chains from one sample, sequenced in a study of identical twins. MiXCR was run by TCRdb on the 5' RACE reads, yielding one entry per CDR3 protein. The table lists some 500,000 distinct CDR3 sequences, 22% of them singletons. Another study also made use of these data, one on T cells expressing NK-cell markers.

Material for sequencing was CD4+ T cells sorted from blood. The receptors shown here come from a woman in her late teens or twenties in good health. Each CDR3 is given with its conserved first and last residue. D genes are given only for firm matches. Size is omitted from some rows. Given values are once, few, many or a class for expanded clones.

v_call: TRBV29-1
d_call: .
j_call: TRBJ1-2
clone_size: .
cdr3_length: 14
cdr3_aa: CSVERGSSNYGYTF
cdr3_nt: TGCAGCGTTGAACGAGGCAGCTCTAACTATGGCTACACCTTC

v_call: TRBV20-1
d_call: TRBD2
j_call: TRBJ2-1
clone_size: few
cdr3_length: 16
cdr3_aa: CSASTPPSGGPSGQFF
cdr3_nt: TGCAGTGCTAGCACCCCTCCCAGCGGGGGGCCCTCGGGGCAGTTCTTC

v_call: TRBV20-1
d_call: .
j_call: TRBJ2-3
clone_size: once
cdr3_length: 11
cdr3_aa: CSARQRDTQYF
cdr3_nt: TGCAGTGCCCGGCAGAGGGATACGCAGTATTTT

v_call: TRBV12-3/TRBV12-4
d_call: .
j_call: TRBJ2-5
clone_size: .
cdr3_length: 14
cdr3_aa: CASGGTARAETQYF
cdr3_nt: TGTGCCAGCGGAGGGACAGCCAGGGCAGAGACCCAGTACTTC

v_call: TRBV9
d_call: .
j_call: TRBJ2-3
clone_size: .
cdr3_length: 13
cdr3_aa: CASSVLPTDTQYF
cdr3_nt: TGTGCCAGCAGCGTATTACCCACAGATACGCAGTATTTT

v_call: TRBV29-1
d_call: TRBD1
j_call: TRBJ1-2
clone_size: .
cdr3_length: 17
cdr3_aa: CSVGETGGPVLIYGYTF
cdr3_nt: TGCAGCGTTGGGGAGACAGGGGGTCCGGTTTTGATCTATGGCTACACCTTC

v_call: TRBV20-1
d_call: TRBD2
j_call: TRBJ2-3
clone_size: many
cdr3_length: 17
cdr3_aa: CSARDPRLAGGMDTQYF
cdr3_nt: TGCAGTGCTAGAGATCCTCGACTAGCGGGAGGGATGGATACGCAGTATTTT

v_call: TRBV5-1
d_call: TRBD2
j_call: TRBJ2-3
clone_size: many
cdr3_length: 16
cdr3_aa: CASSRGGTSRTDTQYF
cdr3_nt: TGCGCCAGCAGCCGCGGAGGGACTAGCAGAACAGATACGCAGTATTTT

v_call: TRBV5-1
d_call: .
j_call: TRBJ2-1
clone_size: .
cdr3_length: 16
cdr3_aa: CASSLGQDHSYNEQFF
cdr3_nt: TGCGCCAGCAGCTTGGGGCAGGATCACTCCTACAATGAGCAGTTCTTC

v_call: TRBV6-1
d_call: .
j_call: TRBJ1-1
clone_size: .
cdr3_length: 13
cdr3_aa: CASSPFDRGFAFF
cdr3_nt: TGTGCCAGCAGTCCCTTCGATCGGGGTTTCGCTTTCTTT

v_call: TRBV12-3/TRBV12-4
d_call: .
j_call: TRBJ1-2
clone_size: .
cdr3_length: 15
cdr3_aa: CASSGGVGVHYGYTF
cdr3_nt: TGTGCCAGCAGTGGGGGGGTGGGTGTGCACTATGGCTACACCTTC

v_call: TRBV9
d_call: .
j_call: TRBJ1-3
clone_size: .
cdr3_length: 16
cdr3_aa: CASSAQDMWSGNTIYF
cdr3_nt: TGTGCCAGCAGCGCTCAAGACATGTGGTCGGGAAACACCATATATTTT

v_call: TRBV6-5
d_call: .
j_call: TRBJ2-1
clone_size: once
cdr3_length: 17
cdr3_aa: CASSSPQTRPGYNEQFF
cdr3_nt: TGTGCCAGCAGTTCACCACAGACACGGCCGGGGTACAATGAGCAGTTCTTC

v_call: TRBV7-2
d_call: .
j_call: TRBJ2-1
clone_size: many
cdr3_length: 13
cdr3_aa: CASSLGRDNEQFF
cdr3_nt: TGTGCCAGCAGCCTCGGCAGGGACAATGAGCAGTTCTTC

v_call: TRBV6-6
d_call: .
j_call: TRBJ2-3
clone_size: .
cdr3_length: 13
cdr3_aa: CASSYKKAGTQYF
cdr3_nt: TGTGCCAGCAGTTACAAGAAGGCAGGTACGCAGTATTTT

v_call: TRBV7-7
d_call: .
j_call: TRBJ1-5
clone_size: .
cdr3_length: 16
cdr3_aa: CASSTGRKRQDQPQHF
cdr3_nt: TGTGCTAGCAGCACGGGACGCAAAAGACAGGATCAGCCCCAGCATTTT

v_call: TRBV5-1
d_call: .
j_call: TRBJ1-1
clone_size: .
cdr3_length: 13
cdr3_aa: CASSFEVNTEAFF
cdr3_nt: TGCGCCAGCAGCTTTGAAGTGAACACTGAAGCTTTCTTT

v_call: TRBV6-2/TRBV6-3
d_call: .
j_call: TRBJ2-1
clone_size: few
cdr3_length: 15
cdr3_aa: CASSYGRGRYNEQFF
cdr3_nt: TGTGCCAGCAGTTACGGCAGGGGTCGGTACAATGAGCAGTTCTTC

v_call: TRBV10-3
d_call: TRBD2
j_call: TRBJ2-7
clone_size: .
cdr3_length: 13
cdr3_aa: CAVASGALYEQYF
cdr3_nt: TGTGCCGTCGCTAGCGGAGCCCTCTACGAGCAGTACTTC

v_call: TRBV7-9
d_call: .
j_call: TRBJ2-7
clone_size: .
cdr3_length: 13
cdr3_aa: CASSLENNYEQYF
cdr3_nt: TGTGCCAGCAGCTTAGAGAACAACTACGAGCAGTACTTC

v_call: TRBV25-1
d_call: .
j_call: TRBJ1-5
clone_size: many
cdr3_length: 16
cdr3_aa: CASSEFGLGENQPQHF
cdr3_nt: TGTGCCAGCAGTGAATTTGGCCTGGGAGAAAATCAGCCCCAGCATTTT

v_call: TRBV7-9
d_call: .
j_call: TRBJ2-7
clone_size: .
cdr3_length: 15
cdr3_aa: CASSLFRDGSYEQYF
cdr3_nt: TGTGCCAGCAGCTTATTCCGGGACGGGTCCTACGAGCAGTACTTC

v_call: TRBV9
d_call: .
j_call: TRBJ2-2
clone_size: .
cdr3_length: 15
cdr3_aa: CASSVEGRYTGELFF
cdr3_nt: TGTGCCAGCAGCGTAGAAGGGAGATACACCGGGGAGCTGTTTTTT

v_call: TRBV4-2
d_call: .
j_call: TRBJ2-3
clone_size: few
cdr3_length: 15
cdr3_aa: CASSQSGVSTDTQYF
cdr3_nt: TGTGCCAGCAGCCAATCGGGGGTTAGCACAGATACGCAGTATTTT

v_call: TRBV3-1
d_call: .
j_call: TRBJ1-2
clone_size: many
cdr3_length: 13
cdr3_aa: CASSREGSYGYTF
cdr3_nt: TGTGCCAGCAGCCGTGAGGGTTCCTATGGCTACACCTTC

v_call: TRBV5-1
d_call: .
j_call: TRBJ2-1
clone_size: .
cdr3_length: 14
cdr3_aa: CASSSDSGYNEQFF
cdr3_nt: TGCGCCAGCAGCTCGGACTCGGGGTACAATGAGCAGTTCTTC

v_call: TRBV30
d_call: .
j_call: TRBJ2-7
clone_size: .
cdr3_length: 17
cdr3_aa: CAWSSRHPITSSYEQYF
cdr3_nt: TGTGCCTGGAGTTCGCGGCATCCGATTACTAGCTCCTACGAGCAGTACTTC

v_call: TRBV20-1
d_call: TRBD1
j_call: TRBJ1-2
clone_size: .
cdr3_length: 15
cdr3_aa: CSARVSRGQNYGYTF
cdr3_nt: TGCAGTGCTAGGGTTAGCAGGGGGCAGAACTATGGCTACACCTTC

v_call: TRBV7-3
d_call: .
j_call: TRBJ2-1
clone_size: .
cdr3_length: 17
cdr3_aa: CASSLKGGRGAYNEQFF
cdr3_nt: TGTGCCAGCAGCTTAAAAGGGGGGAGGGGGGCCTACAATGAGCAGTTCTTC

v_call: TRBV9
d_call: .
j_call: TRBJ2-1
clone_size: few
cdr3_length: 13
cdr3_aa: CASSVRTDNEQFF
cdr3_nt: TGTGCCAGCAGCGTAAGAACCGACAATGAGCAGTTCTTC

v_call: TRBV7-9
d_call: .
j_call: TRBJ2-5
clone_size: .
cdr3_length: 14
cdr3_aa: CASTPRQSQETQYF
cdr3_nt: TGTGCCAGCACACCAAGACAGTCACAAGAGACCCAGTACTTC